The 14 T cell receptor beta chains presented below share a single source sample, sequenced in a study of blood T cell repertoires in COVID-19 (TCRdb year 2020). Library creation used the immunoSEQ multiplex PCR assay. This immuneACCESS table, as held by TCRdb, lists in-frame sequences with V and J called but not all clones. Of the missing ones, under half trace to an unresolved V gene in checked studies; the others have no known cause. The sample has 200,000 to 250,000 clones on record, around 80% of them singletons. 1.3% of the sample lies in the top ten. Source material: peripheral blood. The receptor set was obtained from a woman in her 30s with COVID-19, enrolled during active disease.

The chain links TRBV2 to TRBJ1-5; 8 positions agree with TRBD1. Trimming at V came to 7 bases and at J to 0 bases, leaving 8 bases not matched to a gene. The CDR3 spans 16 residues. The germline V gene encodes CDR1 SNHLY and CDR2 FYNNEI. CDR3: CASISDRDYSNQPQHF. The CDR3 coding sequence is TGTGCCAGCATTTCGGACAGGGACTATAGCAATCAGCCCCAGCATTTT.

The chain has TRBV5-4 and TRBJ2-1; 7 positions match TRBD2. The ends lost 4 bases at V and 0 bases at J; junction bases unmatched: 7. The CDR3 is 16 amino acids. Looked up from germline, CDR1 is SGHNT and CDR2 is YYREEE (reference sequence). CDR3 nucleotides: TGTGCCAGCAGCCCACCCCCGGGGGGCTCCTACAATGAGCAGTTCTTC. This gives the protein CASSPPPGGSYNEQFF.

This chain joins TRBV7-9 and TRBJ1-1; D gene ambiguous. Trimming took 5 bases from V and 3 from J, leaving 13 bases between them. This CDR3 spans 14 amino acids. The germline V gene has CDR1 SEHNR and CDR2 FQNEAQ (reference sequence). The CDR3 protein is CASSLMSGDTEAFF. In DNA, the CDR3 is TGTGCCAGCAGCCTAATGTCCGGGGACACTGAAGCTTTCTTT. Supplemented by reference TRBV7-9 and TRBJ1-1, the full variable domain reads DTGVSQNPRHKITKRGQNVTFRCDPISEHNRLYWYRQTLGQGPEFLTYFQNEAQLEKSRLLSDRFSAERPKGSFSTLEIQRTEQGDSAMYLCASSLMSGDTEAFFGQGTRLTVV.

The chain uses TRBV5-1 and TRBJ2-6; D is unresolved. CDR3 length: 16 amino acids. The V end lost 0 bases, the J end lost 2 bases, and 9 bases lay between the germline ends. Germline CDR1 is SGHRS and CDR2 is YFSETQ. The CDR3 DNA follows: TGCGCCAGCAGCTTGGCCCCAGAAACTGGGGCCAACGTCCTGACTTTC. This translates into CASSLAPETGANVLTF.

This chain connects TRBV5-1 to TRBJ2-1, with 7 bases identical to TRBD2. V shed 5 bases and J 1 base; nucleotides not matched to a gene: 6. Germline assignment: CDR1 SGHRS and CDR2 YFSETQ. CDR3 size: 15 residues. CDR3 in DNA: TGCGCCAGCAGGTATGACGGGGGGTCCTACAATGAGCAGTTCTTC. This codes for CASRYDGGSYNEQFF. The whole variable domain, remainder taken from reference TRBV5-1 and TRBJ2-1, is KAGVTQTPRYLIKTRGQQVTLSCSPISGHRSVSWYQQTPGQGLQFLFEYFSETQRNKGNFPGRFSGRQFSNSRSEMNVSTLELGDSALYLCASRYDGGSYNEQFFGPGTRLTVL.

The chain carries TRBV2 and TRBJ2-7; 7 bases match TRBD2. CDR1 is SNHLY and CDR2 is FYNNEI in the germline V gene. Trimming removed 3 bases from V and 0 bases from J; junction bases left unmatched: 14. The CDR3 spans 18 residues. The CDR3, as DNA: TGTGCCAGCAGTGAGGGGGTGGGAGGGGATGACCCCTCCTACGAGCAGTACTTC. Translated, it gives CASSEGVGGDDPSYEQYF.

CDR3 amino acids: CASSAPGTAIDEQYF. Here the CDR3 DNA reads TGTGCCAGTAGTGCCCCCGGGACAGCAATTGACGAGCAGTACTTC. J is TRBJ2-7 and V is TRBV19; 7 positions match TRBD1. This CDR3 is built from 15 residues. The ends lost 5 bases at V and 5 bases at J; junction bases unmatched: 12. Germline V gene data show CDR1 as LNHDA and CDR2 as SQIVND (reference sequence).

This clone was observed a single time. The chain joins TRBV5-1 to TRBJ2-7, with 13 bases lining up with TRBD2. Looked up from germline, CDR1 is SGHRS and CDR2 is YFSETQ. The V segment lost 6 bases and the J segment 4 bases; nucleotides outside the gene matches: 13. CDR3 size: 17 residues. Written as DNA, the CDR3 is TGCGCCAGCACCAACCCCACTAGCGGGGGGGTTTCATACGAGCAGTACTTC. Its translation is CASTNPTSGGVSYEQYF.

The chain carries TRBV28 and TRBJ1-5; 8 nucleotides line up with TRBD1. The CDR3 has 14 amino acids. CDR1 is MDHEN and CDR2 is SYDVKM in the germline V gene. V dropped 5 bases and J dropped 6; count of bases not matched to a gene: 6. The CDR3 loop reads CASSVQGGFQPQHF. Written as DNA, the CDR3 is TGTGCCAGCAGTGTACAGGGGGGATTTCAGCCCCAGCATTTT.

The table lists this clone with a count of one. The chain has TRBV19 and TRBJ1-4, with 9 bases identical to TRBD1. Germline V gene sequence: CDR1 LNHDA, CDR2 SQIVND (reference sequence). The CDR3 runs 14 residues. The V segment lost 4 bases and the J segment 5 bases; nucleotides outside the gene matches: 2. CDR3 region: CASSTGTGNEKLFF. The CDR3 DNA reads TGTGCCAGTAGTACCGGGACAGGGAATGAAAAACTGTTTTTT. The variable domain in full, completed from reference TRBV19 and TRBJ1-4, reads DGGITQSPKYLFRKEGQNVTLSCEQNLNHDAMYWYRQDPGQGLRLIYYSQIVNDFQKGDIAEGYSVSREKKESFPLTVTSAQKNPTAFYLCASSTGTGNEKLFFGSGTQLSVL.

The J gene is TRBJ2-3, the V gene TRBV7-2; D not resolved. The V and J ends lost 5 bases and 12 bases respectively, with 21 bases between them. This CDR3 has 14 amino acids. Germline V gene lookup returns CDR1 SGHTA and CDR2 FQGNSA. CDR3 nucleotide sequence: TGTGCCAGCAGCGGTTCGAGAGGCGCGCGTCCACAGTATTTT. Residues: CASSGSRGARPQYF.

This clone has just one count. This chain uses TRBV7-2 with TRBJ1-2; D possibly corresponds to TRBD1 (5 bases). The CDR3 loop spans 14 amino acids. Trimming removed 6 bases from V and 4 bases from J, with 15 bases in between. Germline lookup yields CDR1 SGHTA and CDR2 FQGNSA. DNA of the CDR3: TGTGCCAGCAGACGACTGGGGGGGACCTATGGCTACACCTTC. This translates into CASRRLGGTYGYTF. Full variable domain (remainder filled in from reference TRBV7-2 and TRBJ1-2): GAGVSQSPSNKVTEKGKDVELRCDPISGHTALYWYRQSLGQGLEFLIYFQGNSAPDKSGLPSDRFSAERTGGSVSTLTIQRTQQEDSAVYLCASRRLGGTYGYTFGSGTRLTVV.

The rearrangement joins TRBV9 to TRBJ2-7; TRBD1 aligns across 10 bases. Per germline, CDR1 SGDLS and CDR2 YYNGEE. The CDR3 runs to 15 residues. The trim removed 4 bases at V and 7 bases at J, leaving 11 bases unmatched. The CDR3 DNA reads TGTGCCAGCAGCACCCAGACAGGGGGCTTTCGAGAGCAGTACTTC. It yields the protein CASSTQTGGFREQYF.

CDR3 loop: CASARTSPGEKLFF. The CDR3 DNA sequence: TGTGCCAGCGCTCGGACCTCTCCGGGAGAAAAACTGTTTTTT. The V gene is TRBV2, the J gene TRBJ1-4; D uncertain. The V end lost 8 bases, the J end lost 8 bases, and 18 bases lay between the germline ends. The CDR3 is made up of 14 amino acids. CDR1 and CDR2 from the germline V gene are SNHLY and FYNNEI.